Listed below are T cell receptor beta chains from one sample, sequenced in a study of human T cells and chemical hapten exposure. TCRdb re-analysed the RACE reads in MiXCR, keeping a single row per CDR3 protein. The data hold about 350,000 distinct CDR3 sequences, with 6% to 7% observed a single time. Sequenced material: whole blood, taken in connection with sensitization to the hapten diphenylcyclopropenone (DPC). These receptors all come from a woman aged 18-30 years with alopecia areata. Some clones in this sample may be carry-over from other donors' samples. Each CDR3 is given with its conserved first and last residue. A D gene is named only where the DNA matches it firmly. Part of the rows lack a size; the others show once, few, many or a class for expanded clones.

v_gene	j_gene	d_gene	abundance	CDR3aa	CDR3nt
TRBV24-1	TRBJ2-2	-	few	CATRRNLNTGELFF	TGTGCCACCAGGCGGAACCTAAACACCGGGGAGCTGTTTTTT
TRBV5-1	TRBJ1-2	-	-	CASSLVPADYGYTF	TGCGCCAGCAGCTTGGTACCGGCCGACTATGGCTACACCTTC
TRBV2	TRBJ1-6	TRBD1	many	CASSGSTGTGYSPLHF	TGTGCCAGCAGCGGGAGTACCGGGACAGGGTACTCACCCCTCCACTTT
TRBV7-7	TRBJ1-1	-	many	CASSSETTGNTEAFF	TGTGCTAGCAGCTCAGAGACAACAGGGAACACTGAAGCTTTCTTT
TRBV18	TRBJ1-3	-	-	CASSPEGTYSGNTIYF	TGTGCCAGCTCACCAGAGGGGACCTACTCTGGAAACACCATATATTTT
TRBV20-1	TRBJ2-7	-	-	CSASTAPGRPYEQYF	TGCAGTGCTAGTACTGCGCCCGGCAGGCCCTACGAGCAGTACTTC
TRBV6-4	TRBJ2-1	TRBD2	-	CASSVTSGGNNEQFF	TGTGCCAGCAGTGTGACTAGCGGGGGGAACAATGAGCAGTTCTTC
TRBV11-2	TRBJ2-3	-	few	CASSLTTQYF	TGTGCCAGCAGCTTGACTACGCAGTATTTT
TRBV7-9	TRBJ2-7	-	-	CASSLARGTAYEQYF	TGTGCCAGCAGCTTAGCGCGAGGGACTGCCTACGAGCAGTACTTC
TRBV6-5	TRBJ1-4	-	many	CASSYKGTHTYATNEKLFF	TGTGCCAGCAGTTACAAAGGGACACATACTTATGCAACTAATGAAAAACTGTTTTTT
TRBV28	TRBJ1-4	-	-	CASRRGPSNEKLFF	TGTGCCAGCCGCCGGGGGCCCTCGAATGAAAAACTGTTTTTT
TRBV3-1	TRBJ1-5	-	many	CASSQDAGNQPQHF	TGTGCCAGCAGCCAAGATGCGGGTAATCAGCCCCAGCATTTT
TRBV14	TRBJ2-2	-	-	CASSRSLQTGELFF	TGTGCCAGCAGCCGATCCCTGCAGACCGGGGAGCTGTTTTTT
TRBV7-2	TRBJ2-3	-	many	CASSLVPRGSAQDTQYF	TGTGCCAGCAGCTTAGTTCCGAGGGGCTCGGCCCAGGATACGCAGTATTTT
TRBV2	TRBJ1-2	-	-	CASSEGEYGYTF	TGTGCCAGCAGTGAAGGAGAGTATGGCTACACCTTC
TRBV3-1	TRBJ1-1	-	many	CASSQVTVSEAFF	TGTGCCAGCAGCCAAGTAACCGTTAGTGAAGCTTTCTTT